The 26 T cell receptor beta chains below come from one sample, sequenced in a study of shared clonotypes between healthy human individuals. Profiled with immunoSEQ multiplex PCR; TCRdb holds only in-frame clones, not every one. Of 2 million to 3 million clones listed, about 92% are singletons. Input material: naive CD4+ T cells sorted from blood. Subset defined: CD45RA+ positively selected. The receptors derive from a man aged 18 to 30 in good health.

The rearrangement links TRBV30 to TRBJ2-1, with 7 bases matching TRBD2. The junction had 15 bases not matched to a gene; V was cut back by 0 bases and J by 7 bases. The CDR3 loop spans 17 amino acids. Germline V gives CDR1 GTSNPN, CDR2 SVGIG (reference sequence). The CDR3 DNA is TGTGCCTGGAGTGTACGACTCCGAGAGCGGGGTAAAAATGAGCAGTTCTTC. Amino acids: CAWSVRLRERGKNEQFF.

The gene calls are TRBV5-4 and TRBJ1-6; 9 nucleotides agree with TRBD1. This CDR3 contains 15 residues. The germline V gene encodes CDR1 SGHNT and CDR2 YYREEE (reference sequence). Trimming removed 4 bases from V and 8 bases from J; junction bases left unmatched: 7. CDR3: CASSVRDRVYSPLHF. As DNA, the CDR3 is TGTGCCAGCAGCGTCCGGGACAGGGTTTATTCACCCCTCCACTTT.

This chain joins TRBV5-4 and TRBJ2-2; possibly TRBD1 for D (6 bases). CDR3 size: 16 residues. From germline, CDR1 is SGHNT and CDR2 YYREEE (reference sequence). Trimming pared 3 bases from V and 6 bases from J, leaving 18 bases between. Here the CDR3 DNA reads TGTGCCAGCAGCTCCGATTGGGTTGCAGGGGCCGGGGAGCTGTTTTTT. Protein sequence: CASSSDWVAGAGELFF.

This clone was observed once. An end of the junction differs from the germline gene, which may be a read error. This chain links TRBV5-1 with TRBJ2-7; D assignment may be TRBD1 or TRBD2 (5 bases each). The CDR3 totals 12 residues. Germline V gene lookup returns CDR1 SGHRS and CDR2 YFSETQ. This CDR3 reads CASSSSGPPWDF. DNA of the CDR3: TGCGCCAGCAGTTCCTCGGGACCCCCATGGGACTTC. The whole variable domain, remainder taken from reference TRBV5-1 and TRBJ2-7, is KAGVTQTPRYLIKTRGQQVTLSCSPISGHRSVSWYQQTPGQGLQFLFEYFSETQRNKGNFPGRFSGRQFSNSRSEMNVSTLELGDSALYLCASSSSGPPWDFGPGTRLTVT.

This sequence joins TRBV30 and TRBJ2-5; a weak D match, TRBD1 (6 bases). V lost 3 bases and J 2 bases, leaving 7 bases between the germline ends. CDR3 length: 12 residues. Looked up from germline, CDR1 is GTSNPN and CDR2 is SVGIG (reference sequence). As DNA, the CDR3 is TGTGCCTGGAGAAGGGGGCAAGAGACCCAGTACTTC. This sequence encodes CAWRRGQETQYF.

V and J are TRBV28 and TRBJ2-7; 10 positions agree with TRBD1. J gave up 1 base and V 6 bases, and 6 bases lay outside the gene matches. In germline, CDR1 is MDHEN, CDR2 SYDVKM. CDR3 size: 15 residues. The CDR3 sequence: CASRGPGQGSYEQYF. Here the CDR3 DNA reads TGTGCCAGCAGGGGACCGGGACAGGGGTCCTACGAGCAGTACTTC.

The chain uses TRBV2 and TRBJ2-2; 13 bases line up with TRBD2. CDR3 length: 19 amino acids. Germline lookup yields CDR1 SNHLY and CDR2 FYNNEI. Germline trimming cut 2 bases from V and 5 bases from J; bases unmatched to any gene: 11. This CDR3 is CASSEYFGLAGVGTGELFF. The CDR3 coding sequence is TGTGCCAGCAGTGAATATTTCGGACTAGCGGGAGTGGGGACCGGGGAGCTGTTTTTT.

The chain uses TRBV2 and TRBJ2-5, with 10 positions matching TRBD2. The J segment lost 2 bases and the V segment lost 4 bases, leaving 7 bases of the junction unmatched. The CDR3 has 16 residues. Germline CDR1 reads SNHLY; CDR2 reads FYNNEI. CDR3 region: CASSGLTSGVQETQYF. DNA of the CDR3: TGTGCCAGCAGTGGTCTCACTAGCGGGGTTCAAGAGACCCAGTACTTC.

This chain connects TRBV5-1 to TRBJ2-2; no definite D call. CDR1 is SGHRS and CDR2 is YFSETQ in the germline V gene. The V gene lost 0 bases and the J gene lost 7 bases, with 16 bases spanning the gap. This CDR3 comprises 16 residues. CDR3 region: CASSLDGPYPNGELFF. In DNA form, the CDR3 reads TGCGCCAGCAGCTTGGATGGCCCATACCCAAACGGGGAGCTGTTTTTT.

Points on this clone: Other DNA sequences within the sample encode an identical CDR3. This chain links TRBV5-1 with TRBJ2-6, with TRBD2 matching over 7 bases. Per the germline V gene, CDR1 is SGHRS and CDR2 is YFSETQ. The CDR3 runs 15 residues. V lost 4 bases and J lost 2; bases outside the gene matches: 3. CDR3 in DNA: TGCGCCAGCAGCCCGGGGGGAACTGGGGCCAACGTCCTGACTTTC. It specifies CASSPGGTGANVLTF.

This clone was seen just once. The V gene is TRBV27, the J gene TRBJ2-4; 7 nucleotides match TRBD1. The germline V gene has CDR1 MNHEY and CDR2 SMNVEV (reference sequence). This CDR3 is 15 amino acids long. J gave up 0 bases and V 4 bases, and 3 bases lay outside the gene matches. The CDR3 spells CASSSDRIAKNIQYF. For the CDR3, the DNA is TGTGCCAGCAGTTCGGACAGGATAGCCAAAAACATTCAGTACTTC.

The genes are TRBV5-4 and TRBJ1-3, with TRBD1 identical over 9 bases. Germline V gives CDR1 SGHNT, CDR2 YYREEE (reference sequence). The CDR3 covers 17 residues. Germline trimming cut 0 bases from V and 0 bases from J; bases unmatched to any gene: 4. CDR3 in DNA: TGTGCCAGCAGCTTGGGGGGGACAGGGATCTCTGGAAACACCATATATTTT. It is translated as CASSLGGTGISGNTIYF.

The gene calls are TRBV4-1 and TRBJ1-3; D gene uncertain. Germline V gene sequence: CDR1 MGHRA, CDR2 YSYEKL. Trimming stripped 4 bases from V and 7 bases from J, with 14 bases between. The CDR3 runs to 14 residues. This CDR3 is CASSPTLDWNTIYF. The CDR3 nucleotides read TGCGCCAGCAGCCCCACGTTGGATTGGAACACCATATATTTT.

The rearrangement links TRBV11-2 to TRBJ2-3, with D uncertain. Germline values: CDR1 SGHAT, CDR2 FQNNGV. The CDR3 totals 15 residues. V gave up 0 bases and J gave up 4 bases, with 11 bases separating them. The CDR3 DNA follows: TGTGCCAGCAGCTTAGATAGGGCGTCTTCAGATACGCAGTATTTT. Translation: CASSLDRASSDTQYF.

The CDR3 DNA follows: TGTGCCAGTAGTATTGGGTCGACAGTAAACACCGGGGAGCTGTTTTTT. As protein: CASSIGSTVNTGELFF. This rearrangement joins TRBV19 to TRBJ2-2; TRBD1 is a possible D gene (5 bases). CDR1 is LNHDA, CDR2 SQIVND, per germline (reference sequence). This CDR3 region has 16 residues. Between the trimmed V and J ends, which lost 3 bases and 2 bases, there was a span of 13 bases.

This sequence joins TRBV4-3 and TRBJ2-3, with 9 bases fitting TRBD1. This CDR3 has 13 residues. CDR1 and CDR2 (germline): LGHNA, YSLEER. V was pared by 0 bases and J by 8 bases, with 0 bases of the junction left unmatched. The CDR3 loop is CASSQEDRGTQYF. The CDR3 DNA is TGCGCCAGCAGCCAAGAGGACAGGGGTACGCAGTATTTT.

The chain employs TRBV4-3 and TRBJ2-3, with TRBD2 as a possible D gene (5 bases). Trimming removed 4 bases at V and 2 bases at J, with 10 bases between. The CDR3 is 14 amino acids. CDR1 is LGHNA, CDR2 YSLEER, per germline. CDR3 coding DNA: TGCGCCAGCAGCCGAGGGCAGGACACAGATACGCAGTATTTT. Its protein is CASSRGQDTDTQYF.

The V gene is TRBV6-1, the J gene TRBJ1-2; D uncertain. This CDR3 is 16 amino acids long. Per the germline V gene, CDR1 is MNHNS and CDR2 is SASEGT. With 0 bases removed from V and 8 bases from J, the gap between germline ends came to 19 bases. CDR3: CASSEANIPVAAGYTF. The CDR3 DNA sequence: TGTGCCAGCAGTGAAGCGAATATTCCGGTCGCCGCCGGCTACACCTTC.

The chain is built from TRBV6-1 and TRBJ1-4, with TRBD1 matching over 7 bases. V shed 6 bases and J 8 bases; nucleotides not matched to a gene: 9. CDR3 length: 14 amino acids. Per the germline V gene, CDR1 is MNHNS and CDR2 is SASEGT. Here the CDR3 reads CASRYTGAWEKLFF. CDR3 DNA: TGTGCCAGCAGATACACAGGGGCGTGGGAAAAACTGTTTTTT.

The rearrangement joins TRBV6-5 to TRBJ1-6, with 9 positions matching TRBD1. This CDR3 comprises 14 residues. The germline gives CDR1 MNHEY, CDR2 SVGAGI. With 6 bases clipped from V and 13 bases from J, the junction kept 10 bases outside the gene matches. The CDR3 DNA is TGTGCCAGCAGAACGGACAGGGGAGTGGGTCCCCTCCACTTT. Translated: CASRTDRGVGPLHF.

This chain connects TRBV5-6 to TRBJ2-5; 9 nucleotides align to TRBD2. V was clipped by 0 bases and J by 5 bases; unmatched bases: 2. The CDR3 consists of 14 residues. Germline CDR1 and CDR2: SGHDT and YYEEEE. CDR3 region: CASSLGGRDETQYF. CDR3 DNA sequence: TGTGCCAGCAGCTTGGGCGGGAGGGACGAGACCCAGTACTTC. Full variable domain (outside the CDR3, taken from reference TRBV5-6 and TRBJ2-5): DAGVTQSPTHLIKTRGQQVTLRCSPKSGHDTVSWYQQALGQGPQFIFQYYEEEERQRGNFPDRFSGHQFPNYSSELNVNALLLGDSALYLCASSLGGRDETQYFGPGTRLLVL.

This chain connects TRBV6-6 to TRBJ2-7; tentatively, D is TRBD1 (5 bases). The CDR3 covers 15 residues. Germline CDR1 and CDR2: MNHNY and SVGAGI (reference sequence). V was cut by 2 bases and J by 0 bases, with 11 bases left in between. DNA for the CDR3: TGTGCCAGCAGTTACGGACAAATGAGCTCCTACGAGCAGTACTTC. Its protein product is CASSYGQMSSYEQYF.

CDR3 amino acids: CASSRSGTVNSPLHF. The CDR3 DNA follows: TGTGCCAGCAGTCGATCCGGGACGGTCAATTCACCCCTCCACTTT. This sequence joins TRBV6-5 and TRBJ1-6, with a weak D call TRBD1 (5 bases). Germline CDR1 and CDR2: MNHEY and SVGAGI. V lost 5 bases, J lost 7 bases, and 15 bases lay in between. There are 15 residues in the CDR3.

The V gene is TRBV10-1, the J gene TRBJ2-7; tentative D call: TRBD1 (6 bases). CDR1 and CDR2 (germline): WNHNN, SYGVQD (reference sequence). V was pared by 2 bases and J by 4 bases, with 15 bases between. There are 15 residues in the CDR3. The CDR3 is CASSESGQRLYEQYF. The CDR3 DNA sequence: TGCGCCAGCAGTGAGAGCGGACAGCGTTTGTACGAGCAGTACTTC.

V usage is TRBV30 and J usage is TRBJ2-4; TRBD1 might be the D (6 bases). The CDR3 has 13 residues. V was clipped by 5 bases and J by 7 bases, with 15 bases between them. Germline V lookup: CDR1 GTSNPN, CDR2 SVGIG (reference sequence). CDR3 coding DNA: TGTGCCTGGGAGGGACAAGAGGGGAACATTCAGTACTTC. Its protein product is CAWEGQEGNIQYF.

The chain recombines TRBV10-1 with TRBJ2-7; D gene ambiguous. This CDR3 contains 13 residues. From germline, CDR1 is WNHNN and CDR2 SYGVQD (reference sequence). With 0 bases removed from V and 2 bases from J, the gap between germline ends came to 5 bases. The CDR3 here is CASSESMTYEQYF. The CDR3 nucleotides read TGCGCCAGCAGTGAGTCTATGACCTACGAGCAGTACTTC.